The rows below give T cell receptor beta chains drawn from one sample of a study of response to subunit inactivated influenza vaccine. A single record per CDR3 protein comes from TCRdb applying MiXCR to the RT-PCR reads. The table has about 520,000 distinct CDR3 sequences, roughly 9.7% seen once. This specimen was PBMCs from blood, taken about 6 weeks after vaccination. Source of these receptors: a man in his forties or fifties who received an inactivated influenza vaccine. The CDR3 runs from the conserved cysteine through the conserved F or W. The D gene is left open where the match is weak. Clone size is stated in some rows and not others, as once, few, many or a class when expanded.

d_call: TRBD2
v_call: TRBV28
clone_size: .
j_call: TRBJ2-1
cdr3_aa: CASSPPGSGERNEQFF
cdr3_nt: TGTGCCAGCAGTCCCCCGGGGAGCGGGGAGAGAAATGAGCAGTTCTTC

d_call: TRBD1
v_call: TRBV5-1
clone_size: many
j_call: TRBJ2-3
cdr3_aa: CASSWGTGGRTDTQYF
cdr3_nt: TGCGCCAGCAGCTGGGGGACAGGGGGACGCACAGATACGCAGTATTTT

d_call: TRBD1
v_call: TRBV30
clone_size: .
j_call: TRBJ1-2
cdr3_aa: CAWRADRGHGYTF
cdr3_nt: TGTGCCTGGAGGGCGGACAGGGGGCATGGCTACACCTTC

d_call: .
v_call: TRBV5-1
clone_size: .
j_call: TRBJ2-5
cdr3_aa: CASSLLPGAFGETQYF
cdr3_nt: TGCGCCAGCAGCTTGCTTCCGGGGGCTTTTGGTGAGACCCAGTACTTC

d_call: .
v_call: TRBV20-1
clone_size: .
j_call: TRBJ1-5
cdr3_aa: CSARDGRSSSNQPQHF
cdr3_nt: TGCAGTGCTAGAGATGGTAGATCTAGTAGCAATCAGCCCCAGCATTTT

d_call: TRBD2
v_call: TRBV3-1
clone_size: few
j_call: TRBJ2-4
cdr3_aa: CASSQRGVDNIQYF
cdr3_nt: TGTGCCAGCAGCCAACGGGGGGTCGATAACATTCAGTACTTC

d_call: .
v_call: TRBV5-1
clone_size: few
j_call: TRBJ2-2
cdr3_aa: CASRWGEGPGELFF
cdr3_nt: TGCGCCAGCCGCTGGGGGGAAGGCCCCGGGGAGCTGTTTTTT

d_call: TRBD2
v_call: TRBV7-9
clone_size: many
j_call: TRBJ2-1
cdr3_aa: CASSLGWTSGRNEQFF
cdr3_nt: TGTGCCAGCAGCTTAGGCTGGACTAGCGGGAGGAATGAGCAGTTCTTC

d_call: TRBD2
v_call: TRBV19
clone_size: .
j_call: TRBJ2-4
cdr3_aa: CASSTRELINIQYF
cdr3_nt: TGTGCCAGTAGTACGCGGGAGCTTATAAACATTCAGTACTTC

d_call: .
v_call: TRBV4-2
clone_size: .
j_call: TRBJ1-1
cdr3_aa: CASSQDVAERTEAFF
cdr3_nt: TGTGCCAGCAGCCAAGATGTGGCGGAAAGGACTGAAGCTTTCTTT

d_call: TRBD2
v_call: TRBV6-2/TRBV6-3
clone_size: few
j_call: TRBJ2-7
cdr3_aa: CASSYSLAGGPGAYEQYF
cdr3_nt: TGTGCCAGCAGTTACTCCCTAGCGGGAGGGCCCGGCGCCTACGAGCAGTACTTC